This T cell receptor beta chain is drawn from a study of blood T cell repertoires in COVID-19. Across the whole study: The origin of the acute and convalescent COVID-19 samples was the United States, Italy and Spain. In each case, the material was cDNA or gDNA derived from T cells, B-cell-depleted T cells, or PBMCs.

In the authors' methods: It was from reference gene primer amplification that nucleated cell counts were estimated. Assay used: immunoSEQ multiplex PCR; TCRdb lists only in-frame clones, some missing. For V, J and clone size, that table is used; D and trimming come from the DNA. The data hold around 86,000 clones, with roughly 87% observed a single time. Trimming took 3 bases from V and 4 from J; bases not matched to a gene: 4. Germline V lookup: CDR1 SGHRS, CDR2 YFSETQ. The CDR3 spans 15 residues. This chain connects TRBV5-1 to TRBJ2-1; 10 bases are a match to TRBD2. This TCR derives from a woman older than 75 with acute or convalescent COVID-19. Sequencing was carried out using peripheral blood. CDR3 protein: CASSWGLASYNEQFF. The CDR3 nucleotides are TGCGCCAGCAGCTGGGGACTAGCGTCGTACAATGAGCAGTTCTTC.